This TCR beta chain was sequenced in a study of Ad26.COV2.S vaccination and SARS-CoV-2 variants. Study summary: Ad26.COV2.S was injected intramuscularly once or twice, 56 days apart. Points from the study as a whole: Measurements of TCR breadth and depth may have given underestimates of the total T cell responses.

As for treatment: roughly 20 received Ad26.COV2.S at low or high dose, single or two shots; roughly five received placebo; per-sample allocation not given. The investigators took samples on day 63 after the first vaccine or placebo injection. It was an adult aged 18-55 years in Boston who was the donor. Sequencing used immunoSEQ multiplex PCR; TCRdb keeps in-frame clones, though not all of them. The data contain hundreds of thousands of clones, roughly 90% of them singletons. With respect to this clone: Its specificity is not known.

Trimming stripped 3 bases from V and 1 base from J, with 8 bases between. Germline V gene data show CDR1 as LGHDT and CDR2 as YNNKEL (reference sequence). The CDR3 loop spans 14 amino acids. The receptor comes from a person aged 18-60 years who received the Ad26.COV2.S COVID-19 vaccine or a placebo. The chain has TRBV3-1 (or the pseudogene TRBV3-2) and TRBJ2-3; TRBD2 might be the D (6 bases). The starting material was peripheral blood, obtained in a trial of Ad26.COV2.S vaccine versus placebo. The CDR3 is CASSQGLRTDTQYF. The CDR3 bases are TGTGCCAGCAGCCAGGGACTCCGCACAGATACGCAGTATTTT.